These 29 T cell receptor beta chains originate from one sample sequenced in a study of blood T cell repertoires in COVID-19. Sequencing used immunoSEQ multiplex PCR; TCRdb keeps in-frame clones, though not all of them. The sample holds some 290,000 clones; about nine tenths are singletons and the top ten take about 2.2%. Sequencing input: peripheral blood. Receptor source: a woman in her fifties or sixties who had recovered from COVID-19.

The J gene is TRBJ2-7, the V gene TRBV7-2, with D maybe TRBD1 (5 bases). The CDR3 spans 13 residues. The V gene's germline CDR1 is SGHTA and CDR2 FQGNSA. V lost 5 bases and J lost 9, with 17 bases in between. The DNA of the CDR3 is TGTGCCAGCAGCCCTGGTCCAGGGTTGTGGCAGTACTTC. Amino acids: CASSPGPGLWQYF.

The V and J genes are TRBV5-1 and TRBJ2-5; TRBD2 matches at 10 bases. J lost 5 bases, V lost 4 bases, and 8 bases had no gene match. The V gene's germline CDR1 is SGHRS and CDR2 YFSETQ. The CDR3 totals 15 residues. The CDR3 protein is CASSVNPGLAETQYF. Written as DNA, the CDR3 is TGCGCCAGCAGCGTTAACCCGGGACTAGCGGAGACCCAGTACTTC.

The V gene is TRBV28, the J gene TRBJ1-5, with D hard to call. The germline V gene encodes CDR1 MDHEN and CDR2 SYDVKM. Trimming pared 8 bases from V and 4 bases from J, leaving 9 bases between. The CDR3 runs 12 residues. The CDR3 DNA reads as TGTGCCAGCCCCTCGGGGAATCAGCCCCAGCATTTT. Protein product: CASPSGNQPQHF.

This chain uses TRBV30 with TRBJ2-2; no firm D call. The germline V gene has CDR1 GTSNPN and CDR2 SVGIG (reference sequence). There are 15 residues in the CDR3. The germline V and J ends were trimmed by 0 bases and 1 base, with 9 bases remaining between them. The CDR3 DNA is TGTGCCTGGAGTGTAAATACCAGGAACACCGGGGAGCTGTTTTTT. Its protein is CAWSVNTRNTGELFF.

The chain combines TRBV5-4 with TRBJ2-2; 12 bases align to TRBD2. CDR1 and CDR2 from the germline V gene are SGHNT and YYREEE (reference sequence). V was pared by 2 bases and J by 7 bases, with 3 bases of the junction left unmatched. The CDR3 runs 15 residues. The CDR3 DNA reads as TGTGCCAGCAGCTTCCGACTAGCGGGAGACGGGGAGCTGTTTTTT. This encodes CASSFRLAGDGELFF.

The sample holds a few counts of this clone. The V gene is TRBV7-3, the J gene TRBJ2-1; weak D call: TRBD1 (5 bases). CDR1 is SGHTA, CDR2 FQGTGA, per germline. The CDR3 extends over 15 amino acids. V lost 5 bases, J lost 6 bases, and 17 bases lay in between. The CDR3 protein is CASSPARGRGNEQFF. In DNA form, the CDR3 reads TGTGCCAGCAGCCCGGCCCGAGGAAGGGGCAATGAGCAGTTCTTC.

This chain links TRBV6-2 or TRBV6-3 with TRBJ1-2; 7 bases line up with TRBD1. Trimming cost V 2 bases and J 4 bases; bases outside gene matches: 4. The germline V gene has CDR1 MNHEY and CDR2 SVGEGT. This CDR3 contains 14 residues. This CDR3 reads CASSYQGGGYGYTF. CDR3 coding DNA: TGTGCCAGCAGTTACCAAGGGGGCGGCTATGGCTACACCTTC.

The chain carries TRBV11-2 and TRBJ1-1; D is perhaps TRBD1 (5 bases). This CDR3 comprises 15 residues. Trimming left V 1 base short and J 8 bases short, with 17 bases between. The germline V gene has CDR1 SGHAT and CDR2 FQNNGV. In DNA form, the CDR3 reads TGTGCCAGCAGCTTAGGATCGCCGTGGGGCCCCGAAGCTTTCTTT. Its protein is CASSLGSPWGPEAFF.

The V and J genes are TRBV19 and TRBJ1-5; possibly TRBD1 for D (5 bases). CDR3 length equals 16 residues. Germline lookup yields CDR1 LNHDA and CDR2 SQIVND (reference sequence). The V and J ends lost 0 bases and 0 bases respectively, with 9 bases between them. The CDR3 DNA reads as TGTGCCAGTAGTATAGAAAAGGGGTTTAGCAATCAGCCCCAGCATTTT. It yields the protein CASSIEKGFSNQPQHF.

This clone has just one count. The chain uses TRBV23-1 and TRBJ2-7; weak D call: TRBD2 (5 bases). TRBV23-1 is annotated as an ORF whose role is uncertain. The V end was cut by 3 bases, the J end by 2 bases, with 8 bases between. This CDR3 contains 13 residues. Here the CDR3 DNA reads TGCGCCAGCAGTCAGGGGAGTGCCTACGAGCAGTACTTC. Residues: CASSQGSAYEQYF.

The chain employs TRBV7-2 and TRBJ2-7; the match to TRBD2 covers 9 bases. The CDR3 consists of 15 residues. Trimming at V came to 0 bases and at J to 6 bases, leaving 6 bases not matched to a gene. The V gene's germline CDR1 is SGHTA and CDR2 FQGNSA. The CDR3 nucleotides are TGTGCCAGCAGCTTAGCCGGGGCTAGCGGGGCCGAGCAGTACTTC. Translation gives CASSLAGASGAEQYF.

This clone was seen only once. The CDR3 loop reads CASSYSIKGAGELFF. The CDR3 region has the DNA TGTGCCAGCAGTTACTCGATTAAGGGGGCGGGGGAGCTGTTTTTT. The V gene is TRBV6-6, the J gene TRBJ2-2; 7 bases align to TRBD1. CDR1 is MNHNY and CDR2 is SVGAGI in the germline V gene (reference sequence). J gave up 8 bases and V 0 bases, and 6 bases lay outside the gene matches. This CDR3 region has 15 residues.

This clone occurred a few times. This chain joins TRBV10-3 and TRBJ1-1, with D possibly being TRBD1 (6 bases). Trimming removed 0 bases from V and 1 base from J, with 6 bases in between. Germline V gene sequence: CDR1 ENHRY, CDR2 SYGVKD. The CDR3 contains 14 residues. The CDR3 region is CAISESTGNTEAFF. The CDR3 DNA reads TGTGCCATCAGTGAGTCGACAGGGAACACTGAAGCTTTCTTT.

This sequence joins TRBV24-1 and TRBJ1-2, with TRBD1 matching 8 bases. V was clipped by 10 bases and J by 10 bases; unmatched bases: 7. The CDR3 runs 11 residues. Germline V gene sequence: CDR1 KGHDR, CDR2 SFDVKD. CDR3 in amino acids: CATSAGGDYTF. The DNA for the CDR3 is TGTGCCACGTCCGCAGGGGGCGACTACACCTTC.

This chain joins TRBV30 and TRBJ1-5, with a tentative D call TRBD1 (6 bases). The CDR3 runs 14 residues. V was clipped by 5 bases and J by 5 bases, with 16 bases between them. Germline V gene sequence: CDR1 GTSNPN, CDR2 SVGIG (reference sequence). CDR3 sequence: CAWEGGQRDQPQHF. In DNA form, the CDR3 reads TGTGCCTGGGAGGGGGGGCAAAGGGATCAGCCCCAGCATTTT. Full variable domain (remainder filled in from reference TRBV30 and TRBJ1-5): SQTIHQWPATLVQPVGSPLSLECTVEGTSNPNLYWYRQAAGRGLQLLFYSVGIGQISSEVPQNLSASRPQDRQFILSSKKLLLSDSGFYLCAWEGGQRDQPQHFGDGTRLSIL.

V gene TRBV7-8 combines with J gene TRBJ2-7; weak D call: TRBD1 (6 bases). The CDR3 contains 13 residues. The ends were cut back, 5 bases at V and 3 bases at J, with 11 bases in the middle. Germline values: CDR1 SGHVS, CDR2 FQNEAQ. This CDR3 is CASSARTDYEQYF. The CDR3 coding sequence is TGTGCCAGCAGCGCCCGGACAGACTACGAGCAGTACTTC. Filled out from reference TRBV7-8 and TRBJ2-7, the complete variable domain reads GAGVSQSPRYKVAKRGQDVALRCDPISGHVSLFWYQQALGQGPEFLTYFQNEAQLDKSGLPSDRFFAERPEGSVSTLKIQRTQQEDSAVYLCASSARTDYEQYFGPGTRLTVT.

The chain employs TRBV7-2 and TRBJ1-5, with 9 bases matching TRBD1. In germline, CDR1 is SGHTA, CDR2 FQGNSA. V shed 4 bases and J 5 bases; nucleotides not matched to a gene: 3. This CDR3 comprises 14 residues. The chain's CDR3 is CASSSRDRDQPQHF. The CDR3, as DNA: TGTGCCAGCAGCTCCCGGGACAGGGATCAGCCCCAGCATTTT.

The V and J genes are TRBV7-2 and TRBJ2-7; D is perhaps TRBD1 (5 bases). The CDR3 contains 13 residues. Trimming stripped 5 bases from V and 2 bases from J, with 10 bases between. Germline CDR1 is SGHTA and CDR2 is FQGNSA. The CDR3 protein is CASSRTGAYEQYF. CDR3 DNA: TGTGCCAGCAGCCGAACAGGAGCCTACGAGCAGTACTTC.

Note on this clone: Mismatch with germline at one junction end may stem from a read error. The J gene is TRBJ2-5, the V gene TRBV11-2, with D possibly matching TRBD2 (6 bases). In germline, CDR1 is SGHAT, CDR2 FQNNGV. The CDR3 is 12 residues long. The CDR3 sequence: CASSWAEEGIHF. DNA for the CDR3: TGTGCCAGCAGCTGGGCAGAGGAGGGGATCCACTTC.

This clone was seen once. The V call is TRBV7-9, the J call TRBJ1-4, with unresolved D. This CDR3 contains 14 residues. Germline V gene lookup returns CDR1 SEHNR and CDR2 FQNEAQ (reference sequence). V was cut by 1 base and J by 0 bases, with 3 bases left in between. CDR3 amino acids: CASSLDTTNEKLFF. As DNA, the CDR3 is TGTGCCAGCAGCTTAGATACAACTAATGAAAAACTGTTTTTT.

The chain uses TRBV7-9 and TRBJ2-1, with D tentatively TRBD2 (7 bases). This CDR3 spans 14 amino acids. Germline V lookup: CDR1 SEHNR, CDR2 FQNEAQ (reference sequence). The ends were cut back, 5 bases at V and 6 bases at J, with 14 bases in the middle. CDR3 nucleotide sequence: TGTGCCAGCAGCCCCTGGGGAGGGGGCAATGAGCAGTTCTTC. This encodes CASSPWGGGNEQFF.

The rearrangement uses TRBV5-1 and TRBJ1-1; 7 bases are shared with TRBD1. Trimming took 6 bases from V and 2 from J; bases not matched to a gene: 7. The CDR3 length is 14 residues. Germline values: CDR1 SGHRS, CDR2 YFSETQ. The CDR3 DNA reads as TGCGCCAGCAATAATAACAGGGGTAACACTGAAGCTTTCTTT. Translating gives CASNNNRGNTEAFF. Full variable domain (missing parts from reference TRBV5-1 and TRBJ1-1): KAGVTQTPRYLIKTRGQQVTLSCSPISGHRSVSWYQQTPGQGLQFLFEYFSETQRNKGNFPGRFSGRQFSNSRSEMNVSTLELGDSALYLCASNNNRGNTEAFFGQGTRLTVV.

The CDR3 here is CASSKREGQKYEQYF. The CDR3 region has the DNA TGTGCCAGCAGCAAAAGAGAGGGACAGAAATACGAGCAGTACTTC. J is TRBJ2-7 and V is TRBV21-1; the table's D call, TRBD1, was not checked against the DNA. TRBV21-1 represents a pseudogene. The CDR3 length is 15 residues.

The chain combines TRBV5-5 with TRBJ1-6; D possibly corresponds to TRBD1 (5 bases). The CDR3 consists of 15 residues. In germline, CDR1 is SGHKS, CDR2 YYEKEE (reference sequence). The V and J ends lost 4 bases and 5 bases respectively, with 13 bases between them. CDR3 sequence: CASSRGAANNSPLHF. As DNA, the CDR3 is TGTGCCAGCAGCAGGGGCGCAGCGAATAATTCACCCCTCCACTTT.

The CDR3 is CASSRTVTGTGELFF. CDR3 DNA: TGTGCCAGCAGTCGGACCGTAACGGGAACCGGGGAGCTGTTTTTT. The gene calls are TRBV28 and TRBJ2-2, with D tentatively TRBD2 (5 bases). The germline gives CDR1 MDHEN, CDR2 SYDVKM. Between the trimmed V and J ends, which lost 5 bases and 5 bases, there was a span of 15 bases. The CDR3 sequence is 15 residues long.

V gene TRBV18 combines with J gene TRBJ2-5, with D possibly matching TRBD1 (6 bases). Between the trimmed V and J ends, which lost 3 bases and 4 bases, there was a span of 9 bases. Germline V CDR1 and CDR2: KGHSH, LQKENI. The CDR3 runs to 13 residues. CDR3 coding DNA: TGTGCCAGCTCACCGGACAGTCGAGAGACCCAGTACTTC. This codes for CASSPDSRETQYF.

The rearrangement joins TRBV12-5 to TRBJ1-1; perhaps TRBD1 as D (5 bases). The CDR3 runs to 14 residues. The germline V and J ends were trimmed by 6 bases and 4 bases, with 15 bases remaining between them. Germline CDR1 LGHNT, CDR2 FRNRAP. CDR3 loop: CASGLFGGITEAFF. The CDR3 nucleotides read TGTGCTAGTGGCCTCTTCGGGGGTATCACTGAAGCTTTCTTT.

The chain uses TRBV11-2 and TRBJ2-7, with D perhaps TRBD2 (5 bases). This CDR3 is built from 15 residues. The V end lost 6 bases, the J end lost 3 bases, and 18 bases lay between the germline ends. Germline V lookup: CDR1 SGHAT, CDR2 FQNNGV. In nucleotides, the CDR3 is TGTGCCAGCAGTAAAGCAACGGGGTTGTACTACGAGCAGTACTTC. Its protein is CASSKATGLYYEQYF. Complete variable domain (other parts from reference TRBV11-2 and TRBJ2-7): EAGVAQSPRYKIIEKRQSVAFWCNPISGHATLYWYQQILGQGPKLLIQFQNNGVVDDSQLPKDRFSAERLKGVDSTLKIQPAKLEDSAVYLCASSKATGLYYEQYFGPGTRLTVT.

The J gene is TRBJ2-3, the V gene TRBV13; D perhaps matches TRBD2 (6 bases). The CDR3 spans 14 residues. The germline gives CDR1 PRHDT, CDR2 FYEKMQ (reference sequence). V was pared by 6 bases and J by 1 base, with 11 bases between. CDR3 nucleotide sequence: TGTGCCAGCAGTTCCGGGACTCGCACAGATACGCAGTATTTT. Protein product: CASSSGTRTDTQYF.